The clone carrying this T cell receptor beta chain has just one count. Its matching antigen is unknown. In the source study's methods: A distant-metastasis classifier for papillary thyroid cancer was built using CDR3 differences across clinicopathological groups. TCRdb re-analyzed the PCR reads through MiXCR. It is TCRdb's table, rather than the study itself, that gives the V and J calls and clone size. The sample records 30,000 to 35,000 clones, 25% to 35% being singletons. The record originates from a study of metastatic and nonmetastatic thyroid tumors. About the study: Both malignant and benign thyroid patients supplied peripheral blood and tumor or nodule tissue samples, across which the repertoires of these patients were then compared.

Findings and caveats of the study: The reported finding was significantly higher TCR beta diversity in malignant thyroid tumors relative to benign nodules, in blood and tumor.

No patient received treatment before thyroid surgery. Trimming removed 1 base from V and 7 bases from J, with 14 bases in between. This CDR3 contains 14 residues. Germline V CDR1 and CDR2: LGHDT, YNNKEL (reference sequence). The sequence derives from a female donor with papillary thyroid cancer or a benign thyroid nodule (not recorded which). Some clones in this sample may be carry-over from other donors' samples. Sequences were obtained from blood. V gene TRBV3-1 combines with J gene TRBJ2-7; TRBD1 or TRBD2 may be the D gene (5 bases each). CDR3 coding DNA: TGTGCCAGCAGCCAAGGTCCTGGGGCGGGTGAGCAGTACTTC. This translates into CASSQGPGAGEQYF.